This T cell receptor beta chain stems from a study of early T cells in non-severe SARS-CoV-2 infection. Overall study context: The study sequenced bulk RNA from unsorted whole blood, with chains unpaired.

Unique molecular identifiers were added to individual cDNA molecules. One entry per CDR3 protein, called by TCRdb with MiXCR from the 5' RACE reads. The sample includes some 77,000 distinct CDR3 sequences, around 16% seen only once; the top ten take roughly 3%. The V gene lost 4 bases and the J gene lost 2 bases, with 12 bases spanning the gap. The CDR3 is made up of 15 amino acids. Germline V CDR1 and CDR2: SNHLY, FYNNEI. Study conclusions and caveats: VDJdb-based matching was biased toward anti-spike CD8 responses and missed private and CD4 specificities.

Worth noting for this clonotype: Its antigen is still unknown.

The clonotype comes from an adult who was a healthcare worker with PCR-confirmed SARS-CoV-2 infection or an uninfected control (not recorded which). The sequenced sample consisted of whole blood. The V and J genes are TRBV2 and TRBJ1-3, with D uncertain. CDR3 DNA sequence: TGTGCCAGCAGTGGTTCAGCGACTGCTGGAAACACCATATATTTT. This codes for CASSGSATAGNTIYF.